This TCR beta chain was recovered during a study of beta chain features in type 1 diabetes. Study details: Examination covered over 85,000,000 sorted cells spanning all samples.

Worth noting for this clone: Its antigen is not identified.

V was clipped by 5 bases and J by 6 bases, with 10 bases between them. CDR1 is LNHDA, CDR2 SQIVND, per germline (reference sequence). This CDR3 has 12 amino acids. Every donor had blood drawn once into heparin, roughly 100 mL on average. Sequencing targeted expressed TCRB transcripts, as all isolated RNA had been reverse transcribed. Assay used: immunoSEQ multiplex PCR; TCRdb lists only in-frame clones, some missing. The sample has fewer than 450,000 clones; roughly 13% are singletons. Whole-study findings and limits: Significant though moderate, a shortening of TCRB CDR3s appeared in all four CD4+ subsets of Type 1 diabetes patients. Any role of HLA type in TCRB rearrangement remained unresolved here.

This receptor was taken from a woman between 18 and 29 years old with type 1 diabetes. V is TRBV19 and J is TRBJ1-1, with D possibly TRBD1 on 5 matching bases. Sequencing was done on a sample of naive CD4+ T cells from blood. This CDR3 is CASSAQGAEAFF. The CDR3 coding sequence is TGTGCCAGTAGTGCTCAGGGCGCTGAAGCTTTCTTT.